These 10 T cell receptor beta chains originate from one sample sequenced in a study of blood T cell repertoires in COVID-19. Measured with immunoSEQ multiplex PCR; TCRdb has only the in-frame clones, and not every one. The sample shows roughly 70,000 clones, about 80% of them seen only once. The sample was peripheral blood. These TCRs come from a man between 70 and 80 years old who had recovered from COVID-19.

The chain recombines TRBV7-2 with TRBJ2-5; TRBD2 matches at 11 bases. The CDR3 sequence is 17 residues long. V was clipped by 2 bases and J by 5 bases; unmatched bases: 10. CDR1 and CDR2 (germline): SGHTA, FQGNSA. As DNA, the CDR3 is TGTGCCAGCAGCTTAATATCTAGCGGGAGGCTGAGGGAGACCCAGTACTTC. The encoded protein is CASSLISSGRLRETQYF.

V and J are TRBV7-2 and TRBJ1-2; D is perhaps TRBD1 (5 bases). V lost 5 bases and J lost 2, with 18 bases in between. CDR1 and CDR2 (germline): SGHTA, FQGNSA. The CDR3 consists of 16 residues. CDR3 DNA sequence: TGTGCCAGCAGCCCGCGGGGGGAACTAACCAACTATGGCTACACCTTC. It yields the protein CASSPRGELTNYGYTF.

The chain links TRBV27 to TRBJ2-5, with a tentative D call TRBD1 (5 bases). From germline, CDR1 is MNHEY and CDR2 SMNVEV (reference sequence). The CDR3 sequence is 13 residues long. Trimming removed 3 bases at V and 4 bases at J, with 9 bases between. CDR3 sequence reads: CASSFMGRETQYF. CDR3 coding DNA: TGTGCCAGCAGTTTTATGGGGCGAGAGACCCAGTACTTC.

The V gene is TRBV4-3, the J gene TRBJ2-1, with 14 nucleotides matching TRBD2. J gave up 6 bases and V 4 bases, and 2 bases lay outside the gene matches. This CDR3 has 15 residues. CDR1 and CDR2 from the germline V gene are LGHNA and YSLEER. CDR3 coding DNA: TGCGCCAGCAGCCCCGGGACTAGCGGGAGCAATGAGCAGTTCTTC. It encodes CASSPGTSGSNEQFF.

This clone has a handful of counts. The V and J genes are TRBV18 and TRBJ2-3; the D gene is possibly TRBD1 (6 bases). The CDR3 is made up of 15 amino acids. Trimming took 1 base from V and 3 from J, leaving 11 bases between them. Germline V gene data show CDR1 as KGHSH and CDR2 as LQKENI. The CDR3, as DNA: TGTGCCAGCTCACCACTCGGACAGACAACAGATACGCAGTATTTT. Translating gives CASSPLGQTTDTQYF.

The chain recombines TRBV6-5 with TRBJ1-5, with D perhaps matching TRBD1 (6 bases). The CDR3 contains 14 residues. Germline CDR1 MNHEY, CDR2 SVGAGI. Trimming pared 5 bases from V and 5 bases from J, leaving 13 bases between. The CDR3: CASSTGGPDQPQHF. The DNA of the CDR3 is TGTGCCAGCAGTACGGGGGGGCCTGATCAGCCCCAGCATTTT.

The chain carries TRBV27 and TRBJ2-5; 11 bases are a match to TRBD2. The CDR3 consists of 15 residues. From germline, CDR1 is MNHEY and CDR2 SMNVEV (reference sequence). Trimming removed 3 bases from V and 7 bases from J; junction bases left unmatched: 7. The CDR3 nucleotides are TGTGCCAGCAGTTTTGATAGCGGGGGGGTAGGGACCCAGTACTTC. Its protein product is CASSFDSGGVGTQYF.

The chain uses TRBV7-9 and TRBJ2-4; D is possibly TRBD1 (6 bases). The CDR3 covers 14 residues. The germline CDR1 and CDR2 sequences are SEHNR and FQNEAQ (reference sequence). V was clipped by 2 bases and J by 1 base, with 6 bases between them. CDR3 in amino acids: CASSLTGAKNIQYF. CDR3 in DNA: TGTGCCAGCAGCTTAACAGGGGCCAAAAACATTCAGTACTTC.

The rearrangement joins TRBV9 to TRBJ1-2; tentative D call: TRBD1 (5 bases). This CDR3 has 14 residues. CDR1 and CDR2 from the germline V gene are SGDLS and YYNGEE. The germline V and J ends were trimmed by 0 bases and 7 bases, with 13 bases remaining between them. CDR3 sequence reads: CASSVGWGTGGYTF. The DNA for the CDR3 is TGTGCCAGCAGCGTAGGATGGGGCACGGGTGGCTACACCTTC.

CDR3 amino acids: CASSLFAARGNTEAFF. For the CDR3, the DNA is TGTGCCAGCAGCTTGTTTGCAGCAAGAGGGAACACTGAAGCTTTCTTT. This chain joins TRBV5-4 and TRBJ1-1, with D hard to call. Germline CDR1 reads SGHNT; CDR2 reads YYREEE (reference sequence). Deletions cut 1 base from V and 1 base from J, with 14 bases between. The CDR3 is made up of 16 amino acids.